Listed here is a single T cell receptor (beta chain). This sample was taken from a study of blood T cell repertoires in COVID-19. Study details: Sample material is recorded as cDNA or gDNA derived from T cells, B-cell-depleted T cells, or PBMCs.

This CDR3 spans 15 amino acids. Trimming removed 2 bases at V and 4 bases at J, with 14 bases between. In germline, CDR1 is LNHNV, CDR2 YYDKDF (reference sequence). Assay: immunoSEQ multiplex PCR; the TCRdb copy retains only in-frame clones and omits some. The sample has approximately 130,000 clones, about 83% seen once; the top ten hold 10% to 15%. Specimen: peripheral blood. The rearrangement uses TRBV15 and TRBJ1-2; D is undetermined. This clonotype was obtained from a human donor in a cohort sampled during active COVID-19. CDR3 residues: CATSRMEAGSYGYTF. The CDR3 region has the DNA TGTGCCACCAGCAGAATGGAGGCCGGGAGCTATGGCTACACCTTC.